What follows describes a single T cell receptor (beta chain). The antigen it recognizes is unknown. No much larger clonotype is one base removed from it; base qualities were not supplied. TCRbeta CDR3 regions were amplified from genomic DNA using the immunoSEQ Assay, a bias-controlled multiplex PCR. Concerning the study's data processing: The number of nucleated cells in each sample was estimated by amplification of reference gene primers within the assay. To quantify the absolute abundance of each unique TCRbeta CDR3 rearrangement, sequence reads were collapsed and filtered. For each sample, productive Simpson clonality was calculated by taking the square root of Simpson's diversity index across productive rearrangements. Imported from immuneACCESS, the table was reduced by TCRdb to in-frame sequences with V and J called. These copies leave out some clones; in studies compared against another copy, an unresolved V gene accounts for under half, and the cause of the remainder is not known. V, J and clone size are taken as reported in that table, and D and trimming were inferred from the DNA itself. Present in this sample are tens of thousands of clones, 70% to 75% of which were seen just once. Roughly 21% of the sample lies in the top ten.

Each collaborating institution followed its own protocols to collect whole blood in K2EDTA tubes. For TCRbeta analysis, collaborators shipped samples as frozen whole blood, isolated PBMCs, or DNA extracted from either of those sample types. At the junction V is shortened by 3 bases and J by 1 base, with 10 bases in between. For CDR1 and CDR2, the germline V gene (reference sequence) lists LNHDA and SQIVND. The CDR3 holds 15 amino acids from the cysteine to the phenylalanine. The retained sequence is limited to the CDR3, 45 bases, with the frame set at the first base. The sample comes from a study of blood T cell repertoires in COVID-19 (dated by TCRdb to 2020 to 2021). The study in broad terms: The collaborator samples originated in the United States, Italy and Spain and spanned the acute and convalescent phases of COVID-19. A de-identified subject ID, COVID-19 status, age in years and sex were almost always included in the sample metadata. A freely available public database, intended as a resource for researchers studying the immune response to SARS-CoV-2, is where the repertoires were released. The dataset comprised deeply sampled blood TCRbeta repertoires from subjects exposed to, actively infected with, or recovered from COVID-19. The samples were drawn from two sources: the first 160 participants of the ongoing ImmuneRACE study, and 1,000 to 1,500 subjects contributed by 6 global collaborators. The prospective study material was composed of cDNA or gDNA derived from T cells, B-cell-depleted T cells, or PBMCs. Where available, HLA class I and class II types were obtained from metadata supplied by the sample provider rather than from assay-based typing.

The research as a whole found: The quantity of clinical and demographic metadata differed by source and by participant and was supplied without curation.

The chain couples TRBV19 to TRBJ2-1, with the D gene uncertain. The specimen was peripheral blood. The source of this sequence is a man aged 65-85 years with acute or convalescent COVID-19. The nucleotide sequence reads as follows: TGTGCCAGTAGTATCGCGGCGGTTTCCTACAATGAGCAGTTCTTC. This gives the protein CASSIAAVSYNEQFF.